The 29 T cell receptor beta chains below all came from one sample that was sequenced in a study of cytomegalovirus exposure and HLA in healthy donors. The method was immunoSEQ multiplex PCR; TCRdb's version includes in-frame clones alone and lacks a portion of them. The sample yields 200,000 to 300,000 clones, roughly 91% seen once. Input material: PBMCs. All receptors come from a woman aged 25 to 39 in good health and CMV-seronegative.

CDR3 sequence: CASKSPRGGEQFF. The CDR3 DNA sequence: TGTGCCAGCAAGTCCCCGAGGGGCGGTGAGCAGTTCTTC. V gene TRBV28 combines with J gene TRBJ2-1; TRBD1 or TRBD2 may be the D gene (5 bases each). Per germline, CDR1 MDHEN and CDR2 SYDVKM. This CDR3 is built from 13 residues. Between the trimmed V and J ends, which lost 7 bases and 9 bases, there was a span of 16 bases.

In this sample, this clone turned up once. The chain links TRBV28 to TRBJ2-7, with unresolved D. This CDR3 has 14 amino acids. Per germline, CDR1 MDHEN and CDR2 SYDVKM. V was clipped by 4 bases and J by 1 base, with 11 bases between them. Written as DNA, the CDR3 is TGTGCCAGCAGTTCCAAGACATCTTCCTACGAGCAGTACTTC. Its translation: CASSSKTSSYEQYF.

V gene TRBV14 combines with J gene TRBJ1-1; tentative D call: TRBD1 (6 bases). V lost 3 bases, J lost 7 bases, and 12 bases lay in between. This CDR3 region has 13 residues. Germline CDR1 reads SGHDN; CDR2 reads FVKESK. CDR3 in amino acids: CASSQDRPNEAFF. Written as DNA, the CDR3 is TGTGCCAGCAGCCAGGACAGACCGAATGAAGCTTTCTTT.

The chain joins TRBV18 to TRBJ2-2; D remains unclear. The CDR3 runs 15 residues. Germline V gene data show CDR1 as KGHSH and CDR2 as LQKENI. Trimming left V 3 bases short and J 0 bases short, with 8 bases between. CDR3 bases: TGTGCCAGCTCACCGTCACCCGCGAACACCGGGGAGCTGTTTTTT. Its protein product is CASSPSPANTGELFF.

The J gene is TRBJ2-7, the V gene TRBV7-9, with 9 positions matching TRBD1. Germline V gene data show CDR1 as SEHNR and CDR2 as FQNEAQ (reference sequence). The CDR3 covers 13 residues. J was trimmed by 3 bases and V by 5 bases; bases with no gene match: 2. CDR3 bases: TGTGCCAGCAGCACAGGGGGCAGCTACGAGCAGTACTTC. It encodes CASSTGGSYEQYF.

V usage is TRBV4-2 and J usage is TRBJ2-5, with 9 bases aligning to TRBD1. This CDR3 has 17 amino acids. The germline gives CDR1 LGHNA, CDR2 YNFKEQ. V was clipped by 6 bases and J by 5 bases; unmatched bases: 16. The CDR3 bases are TGTGCCAGCAGACCGACAACCTTGGGACAGGGAGGGGAGACCCAGTACTTC. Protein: CASRPTTLGQGGETQYF.

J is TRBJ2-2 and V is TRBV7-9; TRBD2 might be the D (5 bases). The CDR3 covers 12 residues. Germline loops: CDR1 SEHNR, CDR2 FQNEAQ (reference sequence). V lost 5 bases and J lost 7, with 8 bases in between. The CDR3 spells CASSQAVGELFF. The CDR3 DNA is TGTGCCAGCAGCCAAGCGGTCGGGGAGCTGTTTTTT. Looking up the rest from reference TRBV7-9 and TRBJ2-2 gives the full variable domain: DTGVSQNPRHKITKRGQNVTFRCDPISEHNRLYWYRQTLGQGPEFLTYFQNEAQLEKSRLLSDRFSAERPKGSFSTLEIQRTEQGDSAMYLCASSQAVGELFFGEGSRLTVL.

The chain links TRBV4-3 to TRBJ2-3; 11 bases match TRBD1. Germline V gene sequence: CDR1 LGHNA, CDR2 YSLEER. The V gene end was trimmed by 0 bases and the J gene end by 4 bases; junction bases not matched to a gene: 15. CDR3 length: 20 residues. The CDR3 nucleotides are TGCGCCAGCAGCCAAGAAGGGGGAACCGGGACAGGGGGTTTATCAGATACGCAGTATTTT. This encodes CASSQEGGTGTGGLSDTQYF.

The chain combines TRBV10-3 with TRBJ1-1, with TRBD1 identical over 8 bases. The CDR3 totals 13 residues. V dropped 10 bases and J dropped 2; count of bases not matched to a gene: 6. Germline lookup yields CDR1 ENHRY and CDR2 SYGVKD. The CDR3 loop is CAKRTGPNTEAFF. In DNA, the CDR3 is TGTGCCAAACGGACAGGGCCCAACACTGAAGCTTTCTTT.

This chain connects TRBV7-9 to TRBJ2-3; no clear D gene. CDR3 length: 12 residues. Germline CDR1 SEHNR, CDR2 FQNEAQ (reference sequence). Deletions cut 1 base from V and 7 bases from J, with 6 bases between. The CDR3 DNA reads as TGTGCCAGCAGCTTAGGAGGCAATACGCAGTATTTT. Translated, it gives CASSLGGNTQYF.

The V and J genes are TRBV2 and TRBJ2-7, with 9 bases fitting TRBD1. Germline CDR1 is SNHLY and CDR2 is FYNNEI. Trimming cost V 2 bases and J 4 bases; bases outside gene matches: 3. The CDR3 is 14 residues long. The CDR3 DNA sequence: TGTGCCAGCAGTGAACAGGGGACAGGGTACGAGCAGTACTTC. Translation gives CASSEQGTGYEQYF.

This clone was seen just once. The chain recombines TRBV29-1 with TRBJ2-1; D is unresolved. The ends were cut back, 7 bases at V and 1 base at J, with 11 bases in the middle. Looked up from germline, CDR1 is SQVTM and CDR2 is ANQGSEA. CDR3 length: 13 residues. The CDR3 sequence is CSAAYTSYNEQFF. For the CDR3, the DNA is TGCAGCGCCGCGTATACTTCCTACAATGAGCAGTTCTTC.

In nucleotides, the CDR3 is TGTGCCAGCAGACCTATAGGGCAGGGCAACTATGGCTACACCTTC. This gives the protein CASRPIGQGNYGYTF. This chain links TRBV28 with TRBJ1-2, with D possibly being TRBD1 (5 bases). The germline V gene has CDR1 MDHEN and CDR2 SYDVKM. The CDR3 length is 15 residues. V lost 6 bases and J lost 2, with 16 bases in between.

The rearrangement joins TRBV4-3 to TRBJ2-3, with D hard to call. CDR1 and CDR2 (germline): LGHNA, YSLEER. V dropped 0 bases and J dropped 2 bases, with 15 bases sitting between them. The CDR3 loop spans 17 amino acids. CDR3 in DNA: TGCGCCAGCAGCCAAGACTTGGGCTATGAGAACACAGATACGCAGTATTTT. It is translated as CASSQDLGYENTDTQYF.

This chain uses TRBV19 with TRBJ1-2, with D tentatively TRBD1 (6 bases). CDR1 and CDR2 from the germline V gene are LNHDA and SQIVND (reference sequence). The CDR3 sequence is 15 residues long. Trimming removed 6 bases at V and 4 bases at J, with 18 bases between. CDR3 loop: CASRSAGGAGYGYTF. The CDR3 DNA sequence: TGTGCCAGTAGATCGGCGGGGGGCGCCGGCTATGGCTACACCTTC.

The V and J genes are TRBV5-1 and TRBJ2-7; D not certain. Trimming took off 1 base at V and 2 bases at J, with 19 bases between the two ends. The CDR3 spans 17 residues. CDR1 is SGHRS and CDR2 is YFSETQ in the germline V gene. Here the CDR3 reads CASSLLIYKVSTYEQYF. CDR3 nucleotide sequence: TGCGCCAGCAGCTTGCTCATATATAAAGTTTCAACCTACGAGCAGTACTTC.

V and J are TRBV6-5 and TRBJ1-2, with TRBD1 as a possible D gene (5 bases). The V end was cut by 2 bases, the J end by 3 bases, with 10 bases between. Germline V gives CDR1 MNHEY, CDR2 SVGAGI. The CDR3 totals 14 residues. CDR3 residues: CASSYGQGDYGYTF. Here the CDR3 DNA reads TGTGCCAGCAGTTACGGCCAGGGAGACTATGGCTACACCTTC.

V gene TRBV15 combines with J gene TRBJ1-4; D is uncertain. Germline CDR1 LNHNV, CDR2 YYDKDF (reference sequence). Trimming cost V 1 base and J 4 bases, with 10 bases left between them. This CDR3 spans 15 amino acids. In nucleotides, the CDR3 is TGTGCCACCAGCAGAGGGAAGGGCCTTAATGAAAAACTGTTTTTT. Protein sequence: CATSRGKGLNEKLFF.

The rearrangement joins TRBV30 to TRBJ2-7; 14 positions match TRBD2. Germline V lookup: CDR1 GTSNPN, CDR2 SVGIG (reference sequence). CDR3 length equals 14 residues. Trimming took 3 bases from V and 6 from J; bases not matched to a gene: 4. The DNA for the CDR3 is TGTGCCTGGAGCGGACTAGCGGGAGGATCCGAGCAGTACTTC. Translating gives CAWSGLAGGSEQYF.

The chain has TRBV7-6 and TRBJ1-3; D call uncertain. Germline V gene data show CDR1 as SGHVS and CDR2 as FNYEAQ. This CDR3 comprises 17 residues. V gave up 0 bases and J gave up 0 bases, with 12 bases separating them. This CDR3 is CASSLAVGGSSGNTIYF. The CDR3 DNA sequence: TGTGCCAGCAGCTTAGCCGTTGGAGGGTCCTCTGGAAACACCATATATTTT.

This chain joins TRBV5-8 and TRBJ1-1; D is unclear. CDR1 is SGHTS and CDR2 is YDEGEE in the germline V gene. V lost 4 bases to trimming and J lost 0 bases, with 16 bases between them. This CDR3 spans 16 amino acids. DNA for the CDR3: TGTGCCAGCAGCCCTGGACCGGACCTGATGAACACTGAAGCTTTCTTT. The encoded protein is CASSPGPDLMNTEAFF.

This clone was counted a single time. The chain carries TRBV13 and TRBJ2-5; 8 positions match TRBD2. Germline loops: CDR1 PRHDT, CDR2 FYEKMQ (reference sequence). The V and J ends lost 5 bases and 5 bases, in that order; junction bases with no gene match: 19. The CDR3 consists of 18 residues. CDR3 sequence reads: CASSPRPRSGSVGETQYF. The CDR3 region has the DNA TGTGCCAGCAGCCCCCGCCCGAGGAGCGGGAGCGTTGGTGAGACCCAGTACTTC.

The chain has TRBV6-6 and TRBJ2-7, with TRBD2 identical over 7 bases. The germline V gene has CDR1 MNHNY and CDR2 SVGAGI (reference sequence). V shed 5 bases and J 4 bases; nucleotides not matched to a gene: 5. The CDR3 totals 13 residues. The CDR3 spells CASSPHSGYEQYF. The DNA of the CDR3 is TGTGCCAGCAGTCCTCATAGCGGGTACGAGCAGTACTTC.

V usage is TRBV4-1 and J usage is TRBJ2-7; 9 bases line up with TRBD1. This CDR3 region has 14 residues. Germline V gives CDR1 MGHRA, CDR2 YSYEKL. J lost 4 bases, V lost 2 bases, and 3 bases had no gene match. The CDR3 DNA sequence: TGCGCCAGCAGCCAATCGACAGGGGGGTACGAGCAGTACTTC. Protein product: CASSQSTGGYEQYF.

CDR3 nucleotide sequence: TGTGCCAGCAGACCCGAGCGGGAGGGCCGCTACGAGCAGTACTTC. It specifies CASRPEREGRYEQYF. V gene TRBV6-6 combines with J gene TRBJ2-7, with TRBD2 matching 10 bases. After removal of 6 bases from V and 3 bases from J, the junction contained 8 bases not matched to a gene. Germline CDR1 MNHNY, CDR2 SVGAGI (reference sequence). The length of the CDR3 is 15 residues.

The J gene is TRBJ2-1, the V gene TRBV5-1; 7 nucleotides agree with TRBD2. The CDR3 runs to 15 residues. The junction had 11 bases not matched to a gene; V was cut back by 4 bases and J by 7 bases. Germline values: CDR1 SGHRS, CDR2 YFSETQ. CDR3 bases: TGCGCCAGCAGCCCTTTGATGGGGGGAGGGAATGAGCAGTTCTTC. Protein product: CASSPLMGGGNEQFF.

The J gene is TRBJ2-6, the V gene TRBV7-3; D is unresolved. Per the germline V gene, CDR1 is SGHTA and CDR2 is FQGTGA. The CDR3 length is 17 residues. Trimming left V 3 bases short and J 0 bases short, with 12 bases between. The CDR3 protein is CASSLLGRSSGANVLTF. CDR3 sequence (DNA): TGTGCCAGCAGCTTGTTAGGACGAAGCTCTGGGGCCAACGTCCTGACTTTC.

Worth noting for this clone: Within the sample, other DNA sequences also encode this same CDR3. CDR3 DNA sequence: TGTGCCAGCAGCTTAGGACAGGGATCCTACGAGCAGTACTTC. Protein: CASSLGQGSYEQYF. The V gene is TRBV5-4, the J gene TRBJ2-7; TRBD1 matches at 8 bases. With V trimmed by 2 bases and J by 1 base, 2 bases remained unmatched. This CDR3 has 14 amino acids. Germline V gives CDR1 SGHNT, CDR2 YYREEE (reference sequence).

CDR3 in amino acids: CASSLRQTNTGELFF. The CDR3 region has the DNA TGCGCCAGCAGTTTGAGGCAGACGAACACCGGGGAGCTGTTTTTT. The V and J genes are TRBV5-1 and TRBJ2-2; D is unclear. Trimming cost V 5 bases and J 0 bases, with 11 bases left between them. This CDR3 spans 15 amino acids. Looked up from germline, CDR1 is SGHRS and CDR2 is YFSETQ.